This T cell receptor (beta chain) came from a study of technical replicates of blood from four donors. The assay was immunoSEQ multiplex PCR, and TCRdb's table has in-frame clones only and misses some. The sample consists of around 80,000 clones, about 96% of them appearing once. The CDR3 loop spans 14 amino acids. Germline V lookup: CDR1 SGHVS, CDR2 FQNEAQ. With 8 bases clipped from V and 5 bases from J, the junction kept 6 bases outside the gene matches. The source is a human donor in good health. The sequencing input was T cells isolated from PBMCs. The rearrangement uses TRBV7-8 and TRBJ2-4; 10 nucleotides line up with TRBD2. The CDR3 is CASRSAGGQNIQYF. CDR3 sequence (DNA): TGTGCCAGCCGATCAGCGGGAGGGCAAAACATTCAGTACTTC.